The 16 T cell receptor beta chains below were found in one sample sequenced in a study of identical twins. MiXCR, run by TCRdb on the 5' RACE reads, gives a single entry per CDR3 protein. The sample carries roughly 250,000 distinct CDR3 sequences, about an eighth recorded once. What was sequenced was memory (CD45RO+) T cells sorted from blood. These TCRs come from a woman younger than 30 in good health.

This clonotype was counted between two and nine times. The rearrangement uses TRBV15 and TRBJ1-1; D call uncertain. V was trimmed by 0 bases and J by 1 base, leaving 9 bases between them. The CDR3 runs 15 residues. Germline V gene data show CDR1 as LNHNV and CDR2 as YYDKDF (reference sequence). This chain's CDR3 is CATSRDPRRNTEAFF. The CDR3 nucleotides are TGTGCCACCAGCAGAGACCCCCGGAGGAACACTGAAGCTTTCTTT.

This chain connects TRBV20-1 to TRBJ2-5; TRBD1 agrees at 7 bases. The V gene's germline CDR1 is DFQATT and CDR2 SNEGSKA (reference sequence). V dropped 3 bases and J dropped 4; count of bases not matched to a gene: 5. CDR3 length equals 13 residues. CDR3 amino acids: CSASIQGRETQYF. CDR3 DNA sequence: TGCAGTGCTAGTATACAGGGGCGAGAGACCCAGTACTTC.

Ten or more counts support this clonotype. The V and J genes are TRBV20-1 and TRBJ1-4; perhaps TRBD1 as D (5 bases). In germline, CDR1 is DFQATT, CDR2 SNEGSKA (reference sequence). The CDR3 is made up of 13 amino acids. The germline V and J ends were trimmed by 0 bases and 5 bases, with 7 bases remaining between them. CDR3 loop: CSARDGGNEKLFF. The DNA of the CDR3 is TGCAGTGCTAGAGACGGGGGGAATGAAAAACTGTTTTTT.

This clonotype came up many times. The rearrangement links TRBV29-1 to TRBJ1-1, with 8 bases identical to TRBD1. This CDR3 region has 14 residues. The germline gives CDR1 SQVTM, CDR2 ANQGSEA. V lost 4 bases and J lost 4; bases outside the gene matches: 8. The CDR3 DNA follows: TGCAGCGTTGTGGACAGGGTAGTGAGCACTGAAGCTTTCTTT. This encodes CSVVDRVVSTEAFF.

This chain links TRBV9 with TRBJ1-2; TRBD1 is a possible D gene (5 bases). CDR3 length equals 15 residues. Germline CDR1 and CDR2: SGDLS and YYNGEE. Trimming cost V 4 bases and J 5 bases, with 18 bases left between them. The CDR3 loop reads CASSSLGRGYYGYTF. The CDR3 DNA sequence: TGTGCCAGCAGCTCTCTAGGGAGGGGTTATTATGGCTACACCTTC.

The rearrangement links TRBV20-1 to TRBJ2-5; maybe TRBD2 (6 bases). V was trimmed by 4 bases and J by 5 bases, leaving 14 bases between them. The length of the CDR3 is 13 residues. Looked up from germline, CDR1 is DFQATT and CDR2 is SNEGSKA (reference sequence). CDR3 region: CSATVGGRETQYF. The CDR3 DNA is TGCAGTGCTACAGTCGGGGGTCGGGAGACCCAGTACTTC.

The V gene is TRBV7-9, the J gene TRBJ1-1; D not resolved. Trimming cost V 6 bases and J 1 base, with 12 bases left between them. There are 14 residues in the CDR3. Germline CDR1 is SEHNR and CDR2 is FQNEAQ (reference sequence). CDR3 residues: CASSSFRRNTEAFF. The CDR3 DNA is TGTGCCAGCAGTTCTTTTAGAAGGAACACTGAAGCTTTCTTT.

Written as DNA, the CDR3 is TGTGCCAGCAGTGAAAGGGGACTAGCGGGACGGCAAGAGACCCAGTACTTC. Translation: CASSERGLAGRQETQYF. This chain links TRBV2 with TRBJ2-5, with TRBD2 matching 13 bases. The germline CDR1 and CDR2 sequences are SNHLY and FYNNEI. The CDR3 is made up of 17 amino acids. V was clipped by 2 bases and J by 2 bases; unmatched bases: 5.

This clonotype was counted many times. The chain links TRBV7-2 to TRBJ2-3, with 8 nucleotides matching TRBD2. This CDR3 spans 15 amino acids. Germline assignment: CDR1 SGHTA and CDR2 FQGNSA. The V segment lost 2 bases and the J segment 2 bases; nucleotides outside the gene matches: 3. Written as DNA, the CDR3 is TGTGCCAGCAGCTTATTAGCGGGACCCACAGATACGCAGTATTTT. It specifies CASSLLAGPTDTQYF. Full variable domain (missing parts from reference TRBV7-2 and TRBJ2-3): GAGVSQSPSNKVTEKGKDVELRCDPISGHTALYWYRQSLGQGLEFLIYFQGNSAPDKSGLPSDRFSAERTGGSVSTLTIQRTQQEDSAVYLCASSLLAGPTDTQYFGPGTRLTVL.

This clonotype was observed a single time. The chain joins TRBV11-3 to TRBJ2-2; 10 bases are shared with TRBD1. The CDR3 loop spans 15 amino acids. V lost 4 bases and J lost 6; bases outside the gene matches: 5. Germline V lookup: CDR1 SGHNT, CDR2 YENEEA. CDR3 protein: CASSSGQGVAGELFF. CDR3 DNA sequence: TGTGCCAGCAGCTCTGGACAGGGGGTCGCCGGGGAGCTGTTTTTT. The full variable domain, completed using reference TRBV11-3 and TRBJ2-2, is EAGVVQSPRYKIIEKKQPVAFWCNPISGHNTLYWYLQNLGQGPELLIRYENEEAVDDSQLPKDRFSAERLKGVDSTLKIQPAELGDSAVYLCASSSGQGVAGELFFGEGSRLTVL.

This clonotype was recorded many times. This rearrangement joins TRBV12-3 or TRBV12-4 to TRBJ2-5, with 7 nucleotides matching TRBD2. Losses at the gene ends were 8 bases for V and 4 bases for J; bases not matched to a gene: 7. The length of the CDR3 is 13 residues. The CDR3 bases are TGTGCCAGCCGAGGACTAGTAGCAGAGACCCAGTACTTC. It translates to CASRGLVAETQYF.

This clonotype was detected ten times or more. The genes are TRBV7-9 and TRBJ2-1; TRBD2 matches at 7 bases. The length of the CDR3 is 15 residues. Losses at the gene ends were 3 bases for V and 3 bases for J; bases not matched to a gene: 5. Germline CDR1 and CDR2: SEHNR and FQNEAQ (reference sequence). The CDR3 nucleotides are TGTGCCAGCAGCTTGGGCGCGGGAGACTACAATGAGCAGTTCTTC. This gives the protein CASSLGAGDYNEQFF. Full variable domain (remainder filled in from reference TRBV7-9 and TRBJ2-1): DTGVSQNPRHKITKRGQNVTFRCDPISEHNRLYWYRQTLGQGPEFLTYFQNEAQLEKSRLLSDRFSAERPKGSFSTLEIQRTEQGDSAMYLCASSLGAGDYNEQFFGPGTRLTVL.

This clonotype was observed many times. The gene calls are TRBV5-6 and TRBJ2-4, with TRBD2 matching over 9 bases. The V gene's germline CDR1 is SGHDT and CDR2 YYEEEE. There are 18 residues in the CDR3. The V segment lost 1 base and the J segment 7 bases; nucleotides outside the gene matches: 15. The DNA for the CDR3 is TGTGCCAGCAGCTTGATCGGACTAGCGAACACCCAGAGGAACATTCAGTACTTC. Translation: CASSLIGLANTQRNIQYF.

This clonotype was counted a few times. This chain joins TRBV20-1 and TRBJ2-3; TRBD2 is a possible D gene (7 bases). Germline values: CDR1 DFQATT, CDR2 SNEGSKA (reference sequence). Trimming removed 5 bases at V and 0 bases at J, with 15 bases between. This CDR3 is 15 amino acids long. CDR3 DNA sequence: TGCAGTGCTCCTCGCGGGGGCGGGAGCACAGATACGCAGTATTTT. Amino acids: CSAPRGGGSTDTQYF.

This clonotype was observed a handful of times. CDR3 protein: CSVPQGGREQFF. In nucleotides, the CDR3 is TGCAGCGTTCCCCAGGGGGGCAGGGAGCAGTTCTTC. The rearrangement links TRBV29-1 to TRBJ2-1, with a weak D call TRBD1 (7 bases). V was pared by 5 bases and J by 10 bases, with 15 bases between. The germline V gene has CDR1 SQVTM and CDR2 ANQGSEA. The CDR3 totals 12 residues.

This clonotype turned up a few times. The chain combines TRBV20-1 with TRBJ2-5; weak D call: TRBD1 (5 bases). The CDR3 sequence is 15 residues long. Germline-derived CDR1 and CDR2 are DFQATT and SNEGSKA (reference sequence). The V gene lost 0 bases and the J gene lost 2 bases, with 13 bases spanning the gap. CDR3 sequence: CSARDLRGSQETQYF. As DNA, the CDR3 is TGCAGTGCTAGAGATCTAAGGGGTTCACAAGAGACCCAGTACTTC.